One and the same sample provided the 18 T cell receptor beta chains below, sequenced in a study of blood T cell repertoires in COVID-19. Produced via immunoSEQ multiplex PCR; TCRdb's table is partial and in-frame only. The data hold over 150,000 clones, with 80% to 90% observed a single time. What was sequenced was PBMCs or T cells enriched from blood (not recorded which). The receptors here all came from a woman under 30 who had recovered from COVID-19.

The V gene is TRBV5-4, the J gene TRBJ2-1, with 9 nucleotides matching TRBD1. The CDR3 spans 16 residues. Per germline, CDR1 SGHNT and CDR2 YYREEE (reference sequence). With V trimmed by 3 bases and J by 0 bases, 4 bases remained unmatched. The CDR3: CASSSGTGSSYNEQFF. In DNA form, the CDR3 reads TGTGCCAGCAGCTCTGGGACAGGGAGCTCCTACAATGAGCAGTTCTTC.

The chain is built from TRBV2 and TRBJ2-1; D is unresolved. The CDR3 spans 12 residues. CDR1 and CDR2 from the germline V gene are SNHLY and FYNNEI. Trimming left V 7 bases short and J 3 bases short, with 7 bases between. The CDR3 DNA reads as TGTGCCAGCAAAGCGAGCTACAATGAGCAGTTCTTC. This codes for CASKASYNEQFF. Full variable domain (outside the CDR3, taken from reference TRBV2 and TRBJ2-1): EPEVTQTPSHQVTQMGQEVILRCVPISNHLYFYWYRQILGQKVEFLVSFYNNEISEKSEIFDDQFSVERPDGSNFTLKIRSTKLEDSAMYFCASKASYNEQFFGPGTRLTVL.

In this sample, this clone turned up once. The CDR3 reads CASSDRLRTDTQYF. CDR3 sequence (DNA): TGTGCCAGCAGCGACAGGTTGCGCACAGATACGCAGTATTTT. The chain links TRBV5-6 to TRBJ2-3; D may be TRBD1 (6 bases). This CDR3 region has 14 residues. Trimming took 4 bases from V and 1 from J, leaving 10 bases between them. Germline V gene sequence: CDR1 SGHDT, CDR2 YYEEEE. Combining the CDR3 with reference TRBV5-6 and TRBJ2-3 gives the whole variable domain DAGVTQSPTHLIKTRGQQVTLRCSPKSGHDTVSWYQQALGQGPQFIFQYYEEEERQRGNFPDRFSGHQFPNYSSELNVNALLLGDSALYLCASSDRLRTDTQYFGPGTRLTVL.

This clone was recorded a few times. The chain joins TRBV19 to TRBJ1-3, with 7 nucleotides matching TRBD1. Losses at the gene ends were 11 bases for V and 0 bases for J; bases not matched to a gene: 7. The CDR3 extends over 14 amino acids. Germline-derived CDR1 and CDR2 are LNHDA and SQIVND (reference sequence). In DNA, the CDR3 is TGTGCCGAACAGGGGCTTGACTCTGGAAACACCATATATTTT. It is translated as CAEQGLDSGNTIYF.

This clone was counted a few times. The chain has TRBV9 and TRBJ2-1; 12 positions agree with TRBD2. The CDR3 totals 16 residues. Germline CDR1 SGDLS, CDR2 YYNGEE. After removal of 0 bases from V and 10 bases from J, the junction contained 8 bases not matched to a gene. The CDR3 protein is CASSVALAGGSSEQFF. The CDR3 DNA follows: TGTGCCAGCAGCGTAGCCCTAGCGGGAGGGTCCTCGGAGCAGTTCTTC. Combining the CDR3 with reference TRBV9 and TRBJ2-1 gives the whole variable domain DSGVTQTPKHLITATGQRVTLRCSPRSGDLSVYWYQQSLDQGLQFLIQYYNGEERAKGNILERFSAQQFPDLHSELNLSSLELGDSALYFCASSVALAGGSSEQFFGPGTRLTVL.

This chain links TRBV6-1 with TRBJ1-4; 7 nucleotides match TRBD1. J gave up 8 bases and V 0 bases, and 9 bases lay outside the gene matches. The CDR3 is made up of 16 amino acids. Germline CDR1 reads MNHNS; CDR2 reads SASEGT. The CDR3 region has the DNA TGTGCCAGCAGTGAAGCCAACAGGGGAAATCAAGAAAAACTGTTTTTT. Translating gives CASSEANRGNQEKLFF.

The chain recombines TRBV7-4 with TRBJ1-5; no reliable D call. CDR1 and CDR2 from the germline V gene are SGHVT and SQSDAQ. The CDR3 consists of 16 residues. V lost 1 base, J lost 1 base, and 11 bases lay in between. The CDR3 spells CASSLVESRSNQPQHF. As DNA, the CDR3 is TGTGCCAGCAGCTTAGTAGAGAGCAGGAGCAATCAGCCCCAGCATTTT.

The rearrangement uses TRBV28 and TRBJ1-1, with no clear D. V was cut by 7 bases and J by 5 bases, with 20 bases left in between. Germline V CDR1 and CDR2: MDHEN, SYDVKM. The CDR3 is 15 amino acids. CDR3 sequence (DNA): TGTGCCAGCACAGGCCCTTCCCCCCGGCAAACTGAAGCTTTCTTT. Protein product: CASTGPSPRQTEAFF.

The rearrangement links TRBV18 to TRBJ2-1; 10 nucleotides line up with TRBD1. V was clipped by 5 bases and J by 6 bases; unmatched bases: 7. This CDR3 has 15 amino acids. Germline V gene data show CDR1 as KGHSH and CDR2 as LQKENI. The CDR3 sequence: CASSVIGTGANEQFF. The CDR3 DNA is TGTGCCAGCTCAGTTATCGGGACAGGGGCCAATGAGCAGTTCTTC. The full variable domain, completed using reference TRBV18 and TRBJ2-1, is NAGVMQNPRHLVRRRGQEARLRCSPMKGHSHVYWYRQLPEEGLKFMVYLQKENIIDESGMPKERFSAEFPKEGPSILRIQQVVRGDSAAYFCASSVIGTGANEQFFGPGTRLTVL.

The V and J genes are TRBV27 and TRBJ1-4; D not resolved. The CDR3 runs 15 residues. V dropped 1 base and J dropped 7 bases, with 13 bases sitting between them. The germline V gene has CDR1 MNHEY and CDR2 SMNVEV (reference sequence). This CDR3 is CASSLYYSQTEKLFF. The CDR3 bases are TGTGCCAGCAGTTTATATTACAGTCAGACTGAAAAACTGTTTTTT.

Note on this clone: As the CDR3 is not closed by the conserved phenylalanine or tryptophan, this likely results from a read error. No DNA is shown, since the ends of the CDR3 on it are uncertain; the CDR3 is the one TCRdb lists. This chain uses TRBV4-3 with TRBJ2-7; the table assigns TRBD2, which was not confirmed against the DNA. The CDR3 is 18 residues long, counting both termini. Germline values: CDR1 LGHNA, CDR2 YSLEER. This CDR3 reads CASSQRMFTSGGASLNCL.

V gene TRBV9 combines with J gene TRBJ1-4; possible D gene TRBD1, 6 bases. V lost 4 bases, J lost 6 bases, and 10 bases lay in between. Germline CDR1 reads SGDLS; CDR2 reads YYNGEE. The CDR3 has 13 amino acids. This CDR3 is CASSPRTDEKLFF. The CDR3 DNA reads TGTGCCAGCAGCCCCCGGACAGATGAAAAACTGTTTTTT.

The J gene is TRBJ2-1, the V gene TRBV11-1; D not certain. The germline gives CDR1 SGHAT, CDR2 FQDESV (reference sequence). Trimming removed 1 base at V and 10 bases at J, with 5 bases between. The CDR3 is made up of 11 amino acids. Here the CDR3 reads CASSLGQEQFF. The CDR3 coding sequence is TGTGCCAGCAGCTTAGGGCAGGAGCAGTTCTTC.

Here the CDR3 reads CAISETSGATEAFF. For the CDR3, the DNA is TGTGCCATCAGTGAGACATCAGGTGCCACTGAAGCTTTCTTT. This chain uses TRBV10-3 with TRBJ1-1; D is unclear. Germline CDR1 ENHRY, CDR2 SYGVKD. The ends were cut back, 2 bases at V and 4 bases at J, with 11 bases in the middle. The CDR3 is 14 amino acids.

CDR3 bases: TGTGCCAGCAGGGGCTCGGGGACAGATACGCAGTATTTT. Protein sequence: CASRGSGTDTQYF. The chain joins TRBV25-1 to TRBJ2-3; TRBD2 is a possible D gene (5 bases). This CDR3 has 13 residues. Germline V gene sequence: CDR1 MGHDK, CDR2 SYGVNS. The V end lost 6 bases, the J end lost 3 bases, and 10 bases lay between the germline ends.

The chain has TRBV11-3 and TRBJ1-2; TRBD1 is a possible D gene (6 bases). V lost 5 bases and J 6 bases, leaving 16 bases between the germline ends. The CDR3 has 14 amino acids. CDR1 is SGHNT, CDR2 YENEEA, per germline. The DNA for the CDR3 is TGTGCCAGCAGCACCAGGGGCGCGGTCCATGGCTACACCTTC. Translated, it gives CASSTRGAVHGYTF.

V is TRBV13 and J is TRBJ2-7; TRBD2 aligns across 12 bases. Germline values: CDR1 PRHDT, CDR2 FYEKMQ (reference sequence). There are 17 residues in the CDR3. Losses at the gene ends were 3 bases for V and 4 bases for J; bases not matched to a gene: 10. The CDR3: CASSFQFLAGGIYEQYF. The DNA of the CDR3 is TGTGCCAGCAGCTTCCAATTCCTAGCGGGAGGGATTTACGAGCAGTACTTC.

The rearrangement joins TRBV9 to TRBJ2-7, with D tentatively TRBD1 (6 bases). Germline CDR1 SGDLS, CDR2 YYNGEE. V was clipped by 5 bases and J by 0 bases, with 12 bases between them. This CDR3 is 14 amino acids long. Written as DNA, the CDR3 is TGTGCCAGCAGGGCCGGGACATCCTCCTACGAGCAGTACTTC. This sequence encodes CASRAGTSSYEQYF.